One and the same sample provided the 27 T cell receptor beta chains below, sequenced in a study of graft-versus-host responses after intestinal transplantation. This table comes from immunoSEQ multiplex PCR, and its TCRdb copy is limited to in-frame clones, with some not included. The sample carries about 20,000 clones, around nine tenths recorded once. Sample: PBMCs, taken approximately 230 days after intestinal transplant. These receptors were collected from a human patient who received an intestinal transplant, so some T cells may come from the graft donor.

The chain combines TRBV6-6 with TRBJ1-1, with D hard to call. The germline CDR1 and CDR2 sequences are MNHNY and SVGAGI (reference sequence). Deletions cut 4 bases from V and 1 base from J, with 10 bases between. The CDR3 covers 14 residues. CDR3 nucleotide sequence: TGTGCCAGCAGTTCGGGAATCACGAACACTGAAGCTTTCTTT. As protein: CASSSGITNTEAFF.

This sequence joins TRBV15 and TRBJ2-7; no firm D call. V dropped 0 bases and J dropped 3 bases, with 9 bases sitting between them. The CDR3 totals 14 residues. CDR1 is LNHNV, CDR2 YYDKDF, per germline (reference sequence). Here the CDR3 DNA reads TGTGCCACCAGCAGAGATCAGGTATTCTACGAGCAGTACTTC. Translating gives CATSRDQVFYEQYF.

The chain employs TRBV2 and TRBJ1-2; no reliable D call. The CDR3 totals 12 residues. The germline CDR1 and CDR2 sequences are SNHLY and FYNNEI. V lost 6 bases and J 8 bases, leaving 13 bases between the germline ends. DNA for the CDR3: TGTGCCAGCAGCCCCGACCGTGGAGGCTACACCTTC. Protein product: CASSPDRGGYTF.

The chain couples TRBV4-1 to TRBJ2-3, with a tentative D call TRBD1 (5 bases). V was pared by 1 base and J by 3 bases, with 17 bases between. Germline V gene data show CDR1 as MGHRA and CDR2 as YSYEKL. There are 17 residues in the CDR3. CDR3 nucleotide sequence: TGCGCCAGCAGCCAAGTCGGTCCAGGGTCGAGGACAGATACGCAGTATTTT. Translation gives CASSQVGPGSRTDTQYF.

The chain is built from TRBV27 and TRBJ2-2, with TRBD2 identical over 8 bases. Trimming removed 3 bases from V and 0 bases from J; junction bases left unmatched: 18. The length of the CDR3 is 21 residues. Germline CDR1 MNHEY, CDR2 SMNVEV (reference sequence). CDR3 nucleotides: TGTGCCAGCAGTTTGGAGGAAAACTACAGGGAGCGGGAGTCGAACACCGGGGAGCTGTTTTTT. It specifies CASSLEENYRERESNTGELFF.

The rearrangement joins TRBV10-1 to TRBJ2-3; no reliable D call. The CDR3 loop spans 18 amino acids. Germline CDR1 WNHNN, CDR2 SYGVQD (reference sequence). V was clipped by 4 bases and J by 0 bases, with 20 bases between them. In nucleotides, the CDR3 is TGCGCCAGCAGTGGAGGCCCCTTCGACCCCTACAGCACAGATACGCAGTATTTT. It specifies CASSGGPFDPYSTDTQYF.

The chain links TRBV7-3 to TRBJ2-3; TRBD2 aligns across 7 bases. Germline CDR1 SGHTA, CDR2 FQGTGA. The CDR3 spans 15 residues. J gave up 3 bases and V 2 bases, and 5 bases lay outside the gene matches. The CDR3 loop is CASSLGPSGTDTQYF. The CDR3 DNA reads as TGTGCCAGCAGCTTAGGCCCTAGCGGAACAGATACGCAGTATTTT.

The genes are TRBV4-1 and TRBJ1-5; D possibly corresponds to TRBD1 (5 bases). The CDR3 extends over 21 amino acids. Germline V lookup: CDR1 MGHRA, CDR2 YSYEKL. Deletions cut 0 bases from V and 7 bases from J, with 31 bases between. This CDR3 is CASSQDLQGDGVRLGSQPQHF. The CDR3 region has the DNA TGCGCCAGCAGCCAAGATTTGCAGGGTGACGGGGTGAGGTTGGGTTCCCAGCCCCAGCATTTT.

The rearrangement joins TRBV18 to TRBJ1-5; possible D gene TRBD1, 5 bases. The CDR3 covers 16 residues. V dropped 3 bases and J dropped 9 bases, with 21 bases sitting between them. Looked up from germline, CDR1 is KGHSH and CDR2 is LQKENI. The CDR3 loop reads CASSPRLEQAGRPQHF. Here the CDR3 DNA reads TGTGCCAGCTCACCCCGTTTGGAACAGGCCGGGAGGCCCCAGCATTTT.

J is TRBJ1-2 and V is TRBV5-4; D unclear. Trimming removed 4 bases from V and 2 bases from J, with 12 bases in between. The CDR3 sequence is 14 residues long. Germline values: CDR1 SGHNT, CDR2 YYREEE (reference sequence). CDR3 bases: TGTGCCAGCAGCCCTCAGACGGGAAACTATGGCTACACCTTC. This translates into CASSPQTGNYGYTF.

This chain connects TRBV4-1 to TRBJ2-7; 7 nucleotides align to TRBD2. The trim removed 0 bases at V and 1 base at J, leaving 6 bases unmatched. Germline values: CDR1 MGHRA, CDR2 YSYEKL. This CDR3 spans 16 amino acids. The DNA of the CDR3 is TGCGCCAGCAGCCAAGATACCAGCGGGATGTCCTACGAGCAGTACTTC. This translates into CASSQDTSGMSYEQYF.

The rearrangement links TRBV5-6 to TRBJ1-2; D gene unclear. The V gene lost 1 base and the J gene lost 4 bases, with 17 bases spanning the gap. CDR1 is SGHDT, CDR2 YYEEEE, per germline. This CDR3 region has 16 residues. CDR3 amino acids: CASSLWLTTRPYGYTF. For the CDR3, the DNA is TGTGCCAGCAGCTTGTGGCTAACAACAAGACCCTATGGCTACACCTTC.

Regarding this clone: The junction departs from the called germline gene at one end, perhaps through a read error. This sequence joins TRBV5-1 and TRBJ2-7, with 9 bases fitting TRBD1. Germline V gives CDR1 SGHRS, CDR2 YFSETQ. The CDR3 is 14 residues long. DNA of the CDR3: TGCGCCAGCAGCTGGAGGGAGGGGGGGGACAGGGTGGCCTTC. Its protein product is CASSWREGGDRVAF.

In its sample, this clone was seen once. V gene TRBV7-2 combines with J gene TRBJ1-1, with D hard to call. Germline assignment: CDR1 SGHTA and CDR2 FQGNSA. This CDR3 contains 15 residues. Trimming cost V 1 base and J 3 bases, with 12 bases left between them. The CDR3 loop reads CASSLEGGRYTEAFF. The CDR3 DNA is TGTGCCAGCAGCTTAGAAGGAGGACGGTACACTGAAGCTTTCTTT.

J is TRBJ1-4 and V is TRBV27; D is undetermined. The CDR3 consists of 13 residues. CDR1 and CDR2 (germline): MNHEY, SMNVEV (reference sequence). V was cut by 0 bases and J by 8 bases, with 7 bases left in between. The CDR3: CASSLSGREKLFF. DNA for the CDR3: TGTGCCAGCAGTTTATCAGGACGGGAAAAACTGTTTTTT. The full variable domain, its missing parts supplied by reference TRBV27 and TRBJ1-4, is EAQVTQNPRYLITVTGKKLTVTCSQNMNHEYMSWYRQDPGLGLRQIYYSMNVEVTDKGDVPEGYKVSRKEKRNFPLILESPSPNQTSLYFCASSLSGREKLFFGSGTQLSVL.

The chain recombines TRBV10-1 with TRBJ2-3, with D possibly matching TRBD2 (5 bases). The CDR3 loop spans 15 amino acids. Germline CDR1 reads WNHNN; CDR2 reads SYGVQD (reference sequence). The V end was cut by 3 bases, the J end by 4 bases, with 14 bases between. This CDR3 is CASSEGRGGADTQYF. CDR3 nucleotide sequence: TGCGCCAGCAGTGAAGGTCGGGGTGGTGCAGATACGCAGTATTTT.

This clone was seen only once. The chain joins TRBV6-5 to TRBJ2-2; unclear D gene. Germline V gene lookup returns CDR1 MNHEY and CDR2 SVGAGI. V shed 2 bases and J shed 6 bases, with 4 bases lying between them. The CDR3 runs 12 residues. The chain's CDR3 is CASSYQSGELFF. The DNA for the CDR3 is TGTGCCAGCAGTTACCAGTCCGGGGAGCTGTTTTTT.

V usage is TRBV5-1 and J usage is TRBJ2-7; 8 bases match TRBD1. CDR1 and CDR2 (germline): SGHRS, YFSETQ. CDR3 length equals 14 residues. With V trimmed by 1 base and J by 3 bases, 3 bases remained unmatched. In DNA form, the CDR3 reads TGCGCCAGCAGCTTGTCAGGGGGCTTCTACGAGCAGTACTTC. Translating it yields CASSLSGGFYEQYF.

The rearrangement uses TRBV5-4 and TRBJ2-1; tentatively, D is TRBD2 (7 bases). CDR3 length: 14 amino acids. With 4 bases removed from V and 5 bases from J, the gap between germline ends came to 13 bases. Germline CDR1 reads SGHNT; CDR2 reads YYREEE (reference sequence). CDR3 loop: CASSREGGDNEQFF. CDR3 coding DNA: TGTGCCAGCAGCCGCGAGGGGGGGGACAATGAGCAGTTCTTC.

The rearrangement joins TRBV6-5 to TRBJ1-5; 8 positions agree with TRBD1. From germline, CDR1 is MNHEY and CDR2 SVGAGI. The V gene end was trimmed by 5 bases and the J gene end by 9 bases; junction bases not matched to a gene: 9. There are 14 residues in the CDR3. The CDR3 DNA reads TGTGCCAGCAGTGATGGACAGGGAGGAAGGCCCCAGCATTTT. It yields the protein CASSDGQGGRPQHF.

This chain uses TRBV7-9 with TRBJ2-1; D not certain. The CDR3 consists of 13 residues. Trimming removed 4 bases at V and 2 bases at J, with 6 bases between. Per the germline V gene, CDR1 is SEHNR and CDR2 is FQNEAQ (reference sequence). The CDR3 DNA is TGTGCCAGCAGCTCTACAGCCTACAATGAGCAGTTCTTC. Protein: CASSSTAYNEQFF.

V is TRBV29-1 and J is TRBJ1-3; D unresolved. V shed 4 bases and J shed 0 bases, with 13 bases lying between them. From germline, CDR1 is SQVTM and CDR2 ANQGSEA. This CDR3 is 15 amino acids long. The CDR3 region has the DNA TGCAGCGTTGGTATGACCGGTCACTCTGGAAACACCATATATTTT. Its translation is CSVGMTGHSGNTIYF.

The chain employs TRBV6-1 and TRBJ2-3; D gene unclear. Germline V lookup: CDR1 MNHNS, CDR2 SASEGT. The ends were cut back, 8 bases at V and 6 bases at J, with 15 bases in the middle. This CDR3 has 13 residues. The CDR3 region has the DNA TGTGCCAGCGGAAGCTTAGCCGGCGATACGCAGTATTTT. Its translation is CASGSLAGDTQYF.

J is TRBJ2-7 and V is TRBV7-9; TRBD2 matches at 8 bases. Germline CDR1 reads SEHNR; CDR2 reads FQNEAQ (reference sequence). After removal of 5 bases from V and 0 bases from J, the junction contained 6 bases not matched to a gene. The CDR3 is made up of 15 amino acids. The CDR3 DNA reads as TGTGCCAGCAGCCCAAGCGGGGGCGCCTCCTACGAGCAGTACTTC. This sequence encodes CASSPSGGASYEQYF.

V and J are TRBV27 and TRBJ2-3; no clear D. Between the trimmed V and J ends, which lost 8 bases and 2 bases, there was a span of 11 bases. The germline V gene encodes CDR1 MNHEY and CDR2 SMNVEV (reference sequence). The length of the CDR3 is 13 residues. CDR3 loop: CASQPTVTDTQYF. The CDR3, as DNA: TGTGCCAGCCAACCGACCGTCACAGATACGCAGTATTTT.

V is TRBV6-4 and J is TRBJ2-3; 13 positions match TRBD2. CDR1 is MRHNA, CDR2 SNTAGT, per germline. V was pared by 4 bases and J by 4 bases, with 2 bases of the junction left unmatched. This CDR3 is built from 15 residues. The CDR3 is CASSGTSGGPDTQYF. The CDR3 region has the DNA TGTGCCAGCAGTGGGACTAGCGGGGGCCCAGATACGCAGTATTTT.

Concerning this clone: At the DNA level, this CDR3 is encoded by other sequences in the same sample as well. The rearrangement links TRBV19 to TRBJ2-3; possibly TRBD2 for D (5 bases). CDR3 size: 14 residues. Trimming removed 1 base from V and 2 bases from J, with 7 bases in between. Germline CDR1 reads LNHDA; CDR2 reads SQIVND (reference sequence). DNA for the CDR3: TGTGCCAGTAGTATAGCGGGAACCACAGATACGCAGTATTTT. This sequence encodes CASSIAGTTDTQYF.